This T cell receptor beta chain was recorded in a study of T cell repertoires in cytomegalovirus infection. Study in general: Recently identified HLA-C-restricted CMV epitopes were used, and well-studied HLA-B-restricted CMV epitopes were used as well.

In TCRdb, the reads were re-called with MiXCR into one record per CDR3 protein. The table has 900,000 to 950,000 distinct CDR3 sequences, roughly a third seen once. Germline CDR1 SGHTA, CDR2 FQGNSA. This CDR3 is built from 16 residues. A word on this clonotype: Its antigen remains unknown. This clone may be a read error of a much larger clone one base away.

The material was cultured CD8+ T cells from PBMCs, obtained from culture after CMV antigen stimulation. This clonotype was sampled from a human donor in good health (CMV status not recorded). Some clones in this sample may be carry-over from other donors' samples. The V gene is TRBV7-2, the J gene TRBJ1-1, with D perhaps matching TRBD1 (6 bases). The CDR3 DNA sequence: TGTGCCAACAGCCCCAGATACACAGGGCCGAACACTGAAGCTTTCTTT. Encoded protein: CANSPRYTGPNTEAFF.